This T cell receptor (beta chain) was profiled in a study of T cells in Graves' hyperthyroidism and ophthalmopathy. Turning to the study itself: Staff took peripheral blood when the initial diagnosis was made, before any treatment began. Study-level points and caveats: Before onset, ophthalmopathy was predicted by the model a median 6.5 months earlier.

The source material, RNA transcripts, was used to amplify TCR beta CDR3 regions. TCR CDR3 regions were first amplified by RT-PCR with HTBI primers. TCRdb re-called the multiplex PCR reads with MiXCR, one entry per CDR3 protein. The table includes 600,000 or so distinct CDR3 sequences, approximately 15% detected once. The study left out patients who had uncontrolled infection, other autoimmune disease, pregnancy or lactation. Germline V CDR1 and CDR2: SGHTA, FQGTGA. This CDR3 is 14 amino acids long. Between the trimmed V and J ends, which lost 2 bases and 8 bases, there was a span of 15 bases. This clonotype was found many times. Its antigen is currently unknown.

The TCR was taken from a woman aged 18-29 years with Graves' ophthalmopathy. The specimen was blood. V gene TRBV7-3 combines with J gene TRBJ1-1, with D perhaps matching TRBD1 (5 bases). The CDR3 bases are TGTGCCAGCAGCTTACGGGCCTATCGGGGGGAAGCTTTCTTT. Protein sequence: CASSLRAYRGEAFF.